The clone carrying this TCR beta chain was counted at least ten times. The data derive from a study of CD8+CD57+ T cells in acquired aplastic anemia. Study information: Isolated CD4+ and CD8+ cells, once sorted, yielded DNA averaging around 3 ug.

Profiling that covered TCR beta VDJ and CDR3 relied on genomic DNA as its template. Using its own MiXCR run on the reads, TCRdb lists one record per CDR3 protein. The data show roughly 420,000 distinct CDR3 sequences, with just under 70% seen just once and less than 4% held by the top ten. Unmatched junction bases numbered 7, after V lost 6 bases and J lost 5 bases. The CDR3 runs 14 residues. Germline lookup yields CDR1 SGHTA and CDR2 FQGNSA. This TCR came from a human donor in good health, serving as a control. The chain has TRBV7-2 and TRBJ2-5, with TRBD2 matching over 9 bases. The sample taken for sequencing was sorted CD4+, CD8+, or CD8+CD57+ T cells (not recorded which) from PBMCs. The CDR3: CASRIAGAGETQYF. In DNA form, the CDR3 reads TGTGCCAGCAGAATAGCGGGGGCGGGTGAGACCCAGTACTTC. The variable domain in full, with the rest retrieved from reference TRBV7-2 and TRBJ2-5, is GAGVSQSPSNKVTEKGKDVELRCDPISGHTALYWYRQSLGQGLEFLIYFQGNSAPDKSGLPSDRFSAERTGGSVSTLTIQRTQQEDSAVYLCASRIAGAGETQYFGPGTRLLVL.